This entry features one T cell receptor beta chain sequence. The antigen is unknown. This sample is drawn from a study of T cells after yellow fever vaccination. Study-level findings and limits: Clones that expanded after primary vaccination mostly reappeared after the booster (96% CD4, about 91% CD8).

The germline gives CDR1 DFQATT, CDR2 SNEGSKA (reference sequence). This CDR3 has 15 amino acids. The V end was cut by 5 bases, the J end by 0 bases, with 15 bases between. TCRdb passed the 5' RACE reads through MiXCR, listing each CDR3 protein once. This table has hundreds of thousands of distinct CDR3 sequences, 9.5% to 15% appearing once. The rearrangement links TRBV20-1 to TRBJ2-3, with D possibly matching TRBD2 (5 bases). The sequenced sample was CD4+ T cells sorted from PBMCs, obtained 15 days after the yellow fever booster vaccination. The source is a young man who received the YFV17D yellow fever vaccine. The DNA for the CDR3 is TGCAGTGCTTATAAACGAGGACTGAGCACAGATACGCAGTATTTT. This encodes CSAYKRGLSTDTQYF.